This passage covers 2 T cell receptor beta chains from one sample sequenced in a study of T cells in Graves' hyperthyroidism and ophthalmopathy. Researchers took RNA transcripts and amplified the TCR beta CDR3 regions from them. TCR CDR3 regions were first amplified by RT-PCR with HTBI primers. One entry per CDR3 protein, called by TCRdb with MiXCR from the multiplex PCR reads. The table lists 600,000 to 700,000 distinct CDR3 sequences, under 15% of them singletons. The sample taken for sequencing was blood. These receptors came from a woman in her 40s with Graves' ophthalmopathy.

This sequence joins TRBV6-2 or TRBV6-3 and TRBJ1-2; D is possibly TRBD1 (5 bases). Germline V gives CDR1 MNHEY, CDR2 SVGEGT. Trimming stripped 9 bases from V and 4 bases from J, with 12 bases between. The CDR3 consists of 12 residues. The CDR3 region is CASRDGFYGYTF. The CDR3 region has the DNA TGTGCCAGTCGGGACGGCTTCTATGGCTACACCTTC.

In this sample, this clonotype turned up many times. J is TRBJ2-7 and V is TRBV28; D is ambiguous. Germline V gene sequence: CDR1 MDHEN, CDR2 SYDVKM. This CDR3 is built from 14 residues. V dropped 4 bases and J dropped 0 bases, with 10 bases sitting between them. CDR3 in DNA: TGTGCCAGCAGTTACCGGAGTTCCTCCTACGAGCAGTACTTC. This codes for CASSYRSSSYEQYF.